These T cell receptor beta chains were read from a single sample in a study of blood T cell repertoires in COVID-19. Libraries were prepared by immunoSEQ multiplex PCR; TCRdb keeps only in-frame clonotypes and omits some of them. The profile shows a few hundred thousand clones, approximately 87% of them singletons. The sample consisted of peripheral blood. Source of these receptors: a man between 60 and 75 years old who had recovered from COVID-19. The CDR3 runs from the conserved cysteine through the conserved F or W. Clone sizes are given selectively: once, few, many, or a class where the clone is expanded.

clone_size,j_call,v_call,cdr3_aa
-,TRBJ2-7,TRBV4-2,CASSPSGRGSSYEQYF
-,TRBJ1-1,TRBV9,CASSVASNTEAFF
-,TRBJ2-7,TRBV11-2,CASSLAGLASYEQYF
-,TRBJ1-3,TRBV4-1,CASSPVSSGNTIYF
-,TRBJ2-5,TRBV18,CASSPQDYQETQYF
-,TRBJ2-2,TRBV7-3,CASSLQGTGTGELFF
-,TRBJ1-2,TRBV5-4,CASSPPRQGPNGYTF
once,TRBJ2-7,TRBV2,CASIHVYWEQYF
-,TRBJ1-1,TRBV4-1,CASSQGTANTEAFF
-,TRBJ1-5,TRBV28,CASSRGGAGQPQHF
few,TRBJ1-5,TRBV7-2,CASRSTGTSNQPQHF
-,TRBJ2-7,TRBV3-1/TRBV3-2,CASSQEGRAYEQYF
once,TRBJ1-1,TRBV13,CASSQGGSSTEAFF
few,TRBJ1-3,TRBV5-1,CASSSELSSGNTIYF
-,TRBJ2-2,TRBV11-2,CASPYGQGRVETGELFF
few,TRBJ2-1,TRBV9,CASSVVASQYNEQFF
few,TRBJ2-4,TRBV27,CASSSWQGAAKNIQYF
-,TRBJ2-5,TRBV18,CASSPATSRPETQYF
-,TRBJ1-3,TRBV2,CASSEEVSSGNTIYF
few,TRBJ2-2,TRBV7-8,CASSLGRSNTGELFF
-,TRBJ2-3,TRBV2,CASSEWTGGTDTQYF
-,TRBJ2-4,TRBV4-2,CASSGASVGKNIQYF
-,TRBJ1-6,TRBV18,CASSPIRQGDRSYNSPLHF
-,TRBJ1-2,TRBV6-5,CASSYSSRGASYGYTF
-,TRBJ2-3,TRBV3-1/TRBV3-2,CASSQDSGADTQYF
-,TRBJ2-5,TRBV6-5,CASNLWRETQYF
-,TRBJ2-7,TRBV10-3,CAISDLGTSVYEQYF